Shown below are 23 T cell receptor beta chains from a single sample sequenced in a study of human T cells and chemical hapten exposure. TCRdb recomputed calls from the 5' RACE reads with MiXCR, one row per CDR3 protein. The repertoire consists of 100,000 to 120,000 distinct CDR3 sequences, with roughly a fifth occurring once and the leading ten covering about 3%. Unfractionated whole blood was the source of the extracted total RNA. The receptors originated from a human donor in good health.

The J gene is TRBJ2-3, the V gene TRBV20-1; no clear D. The CDR3 totals 14 residues. In germline, CDR1 is DFQATT, CDR2 SNEGSKA (reference sequence). Trimming took 5 bases from V and 2 from J, leaving 14 bases between them. Here the CDR3 DNA reads TGCAGTGCTGTCAATCTCGCGAACACAGATACGCAGTATTTT. Translated, it gives CSAVNLANTDTQYF.

Comment on this clonotype: One junction end does not reproduce the germline sequence, and a read error may be involved. This sequence joins TRBV5-4 and TRBJ2-7, with D maybe TRBD2 (6 bases). Germline-derived CDR1 and CDR2 are SGHNT and YYREEE (reference sequence). The CDR3 runs to 12 residues. CDR3 nucleotide sequence: TGTGCCAGCAGCTTATGGGGGGAGAAGGTAAACTTC. Translated, it gives CASSLWGEKVNF.

This clonotype came up a few times. The chain recombines TRBV13 with TRBJ1-2; possible D gene TRBD1, 5 bases. Germline V gene lookup returns CDR1 PRHDT and CDR2 FYEKMQ (reference sequence). V lost 8 bases and J 6 bases, leaving 13 bases between the germline ends. This CDR3 spans 12 amino acids. The CDR3 nucleotides are TGTGCCAGCCAAGGGGTTGAGGATGGCTACACCTTC. Translating it yields CASQGVEDGYTF. Combining the CDR3 with reference TRBV13 and TRBJ1-2 gives the whole variable domain AAGVIQSPRHLIKEKRETATLKCYPIPRHDTVYWYQQGPGQDPQFLISFYEKMQSDKGSIPDRFSAQQFSDYHSELNMSSLELGDSALYFCASQGVEDGYTFGSGTRLTVV.

In this sample, this clonotype turned up a few times. The chain joins TRBV3-1 to TRBJ2-1; no firm D call. Germline CDR1 and CDR2: LGHDT and YNNKEL (reference sequence). Deletions cut 4 bases from V and 8 bases from J, with 9 bases between. This CDR3 has 12 residues. The chain's CDR3 is CASSLGWHEQFF. The CDR3, as DNA: TGTGCCAGCAGCCTAGGCTGGCATGAGCAGTTCTTC.

This clonotype was counted only a few times. The genes are TRBV25-1 and TRBJ2-7, with unresolved D. This CDR3 comprises 13 residues. Trimming pared 4 bases from V and 2 bases from J, leaving 9 bases between. The germline CDR1 and CDR2 sequences are MGHDK and SYGVNS. The CDR3 DNA is TGTGCCAGCAGTGCCCCTCTCCCCTACGAGCAGTACTTC. It is translated as CASSAPLPYEQYF.

The chain uses TRBV12-3 or TRBV12-4 and TRBJ1-3; 8 bases match TRBD1. V shed 5 bases and J 0 bases; nucleotides not matched to a gene: 3. This CDR3 has 15 amino acids. The CDR3 coding sequence is TGTGCCAGCAGTACAGGGGGGACCTCTGGAAACACCATATATTTT. This translates into CASSTGGTSGNTIYF.

A word on this clonotype: Relative to the germline gene, one junction end is altered; a read error may explain this. This rearrangement joins TRBV10-2 to TRBJ1-4; no definite D call. Germline CDR1 is WSHSY and CDR2 is SAAADI. The CDR3 is 15 amino acids. As DNA, the CDR3 is TGCGCCAGCAAGAGGGTCGCGGCTACTAATGAAAACCTGTTTTTT. Its translation is CASKRVAATNENLFF.

This chain connects TRBV5-6 to TRBJ2-7; tentative D call: TRBD2 (5 bases). The germline V gene encodes CDR1 SGHDT and CDR2 YYEEEE. V was shortened by 4 bases and J by 3 bases, with 11 bases between the two germline ends. The CDR3 sequence is 13 residues long. Here the CDR3 DNA reads TGTGCCAGCAGCATCCCCGGGGTCTACGAGCAGTACTTC. Translated: CASSIPGVYEQYF.

The V gene is TRBV4-2, the J gene TRBJ2-5, with D perhaps TRBD1 or TRBD2 (5 bases each). The germline V and J ends were trimmed by 4 bases and 4 bases, with 16 bases remaining between them. There are 15 residues in the CDR3. Germline loops: CDR1 LGHNA, CDR2 YNFKEQ. CDR3 nucleotide sequence: TGTGCCAGCAGCCCGCTGATAGGGGCGGGAGAGACCCAGTACTTC. Its protein product is CASSPLIGAGETQYF.

This clonotype came up a few times. The rearrangement links TRBV12-3 or TRBV12-4 to TRBJ2-3; 12 positions match TRBD2. The CDR3 is 15 amino acids. With 5 bases clipped from V and 4 bases from J, the junction kept 4 bases outside the gene matches. The CDR3 coding sequence is TGTGCCAGCAGTCCTAGCGGGAGGGCCCCAGATACGCAGTATTTT. Protein sequence: CASSPSGRAPDTQYF.

This clonotype was counted between two and nine times. The chain employs TRBV3-1 and TRBJ1-2; maybe TRBD1 (6 bases). The CDR3 consists of 14 residues. The V and J ends lost 4 bases and 1 base respectively, with 10 bases between them. Germline V gives CDR1 LGHDT, CDR2 YNNKEL (reference sequence). CDR3 in amino acids: CASSLDRLNYGYTF. Written as DNA, the CDR3 is TGTGCCAGCAGCCTTGACAGGCTTAACTATGGCTACACCTTC.

The chain links TRBV11-2 to TRBJ1-6, with 9 bases that match TRBD1. Germline values: CDR1 SGHAT, CDR2 FQNNGV. The CDR3 runs 15 residues. The ends lost 3 bases at V and 3 bases at J; junction bases unmatched: 0. The CDR3 reads CASSLGQGYNSPLHF. The CDR3 DNA is TGTGCCAGCAGCTTGGGACAGGGCTATAATTCACCCCTCCACTTT.

The gene calls are TRBV7-8 and TRBJ2-2; D gene uncertain. V lost 0 bases and J 5 bases, leaving 7 bases between the germline ends. The germline V gene encodes CDR1 SGHVS and CDR2 FQNEAQ. There are 14 residues in the CDR3. DNA for the CDR3: TGTGCCAGCAGCTTAGCGACTGGAACCGGGGAGCTGTTTTTT. This gives the protein CASSLATGTGELFF.

The sample holds a few counts of this clonotype. The chain links TRBV18 to TRBJ2-1; 11 nucleotides line up with TRBD2. CDR1 is KGHSH, CDR2 LQKENI, per germline. This CDR3 spans 17 amino acids. The trim removed 2 bases at V and 7 bases at J, leaving 10 bases unmatched. The CDR3 sequence is CASSPSFRGLAENEQFF. CDR3 nucleotides: TGTGCCAGCTCACCATCCTTCCGGGGACTAGCGGAAAATGAGCAGTTCTTC. The full variable domain, completed using reference TRBV18 and TRBJ2-1, is NAGVMQNPRHLVRRRGQEARLRCSPMKGHSHVYWYRQLPEEGLKFMVYLQKENIIDESGMPKERFSAEFPKEGPSILRIQQVVRGDSAAYFCASSPSFRGLAENEQFFGPGTRLTVL.

The chain is built from TRBV10-3 and TRBJ2-3, with D perhaps matching TRBD2 (5 bases). Trimming removed 4 bases from V and 0 bases from J, with 11 bases in between. CDR3 length equals 15 residues. Germline V gene data show CDR1 as ENHRY and CDR2 as SYGVKD. CDR3 amino acids: CAISGRTASTDTQYF. The CDR3 DNA is TGTGCCATCAGTGGGAGGACGGCCAGCACAGATACGCAGTATTTT.

The rearrangement links TRBV28 to TRBJ1-4; D may be TRBD1 (5 bases). Trimming stripped 6 bases from V and 4 bases from J, with 15 bases between. This CDR3 contains 15 residues. CDR1 and CDR2 from the germline V gene are MDHEN and SYDVKM. CDR3 nucleotides: TGTGCCAGCAGCACACGGCTGGGGGTTAATGAAAAACTGTTTTTT. This codes for CASSTRLGVNEKLFF.

This chain links TRBV7-8 with TRBJ2-4, with 8 bases lining up with TRBD2. V lost 4 bases and J lost 3; bases outside the gene matches: 14. Germline assignment: CDR1 SGHVS and CDR2 FQNEAQ. The CDR3 contains 18 residues. The CDR3 DNA reads TGTGCCAGCAGCTCATCGAGCGGAGCGGGAGAAGGCAAAAACATTCAGTACTTC. This sequence encodes CASSSSSGAGEGKNIQYF.

V and J are TRBV4-1 and TRBJ2-3, with 10 positions matching TRBD2. This CDR3 comprises 15 residues. CDR1 is MGHRA and CDR2 is YSYEKL in the germline V gene. The J segment lost 0 bases and the V segment lost 8 bases, leaving 5 bases of the junction unmatched. Written as DNA, the CDR3 is TGCGCCAGCCTCGGGACTAGCGCTAGCACAGATACGCAGTATTTT. It yields the protein CASLGTSASTDTQYF.

The V gene is TRBV28, the J gene TRBJ2-1, with unresolved D. Germline V gene sequence: CDR1 MDHEN, CDR2 SYDVKM. The V end was cut by 3 bases, the J end by 7 bases, with 4 bases between. This CDR3 comprises 11 residues. CDR3 sequence: CASSFLNEQFF. DNA of the CDR3: TGTGCCAGCAGTTTTTTAAATGAGCAGTTCTTC.

The chain uses TRBV7-9 and TRBJ2-7; 8 nucleotides line up with TRBD2. Germline-derived CDR1 and CDR2 are SEHNR and FQNEAQ (reference sequence). V lost 4 bases, J lost 6 bases, and 11 bases stayed unmatched. The CDR3 extends over 15 amino acids. The CDR3 DNA reads TGTGCCAGCAGCTCCCCGGGAGGGCCGTCTGGCGAGCAGTACTTC. Translating it yields CASSSPGGPSGEQYF. Complete variable domain (other parts from reference TRBV7-9 and TRBJ2-7): DTGVSQNPRHKITKRGQNVTFRCDPISEHNRLYWYRQTLGQGPEFLTYFQNEAQLEKSRLLSDRFSAERPKGSFSTLEIQRTEQGDSAMYLCASSSPGGPSGEQYFGPGTRLTVT.

This clonotype was found a few times. The chain couples TRBV3-1 to TRBJ2-1; the D is unclear. V lost 0 bases, J lost 5 bases, and 11 bases lay in between. From germline, CDR1 is LGHDT and CDR2 YNNKEL (reference sequence). The CDR3 length is 15 residues. The DNA of the CDR3 is TGTGCCAGCAGCCAAGATTCAACTGCAGACAATGAGCAGTTCTTC. Protein product: CASSQDSTADNEQFF.

The genes are TRBV11-3 and TRBJ2-5; 7 nucleotides line up with TRBD1. V lost 5 bases to trimming and J lost 3 bases; unmatched junction nucleotides: 9. The CDR3 contains 15 residues. CDR1 is SGHNT, CDR2 YENEEA, per germline. The CDR3 DNA reads TGTGCCAGCAGCAATGGACAGGTTGAAAAAGAGACCCAGTACTTC. It specifies CASSNGQVEKETQYF.

V is TRBV4-1 and J is TRBJ2-7; the match to TRBD2 covers 7 bases. The V and J ends lost 1 base and 0 bases, in that order; junction bases with no gene match: 9. The CDR3 spans 17 residues. CDR1 and CDR2 (germline): MGHRA, YSYEKL. The CDR3 DNA reads as TGCGCCAGCAGCCAAGTTAAGCGGGATCAGTACTCCTACGAGCAGTACTTC. This encodes CASSQVKRDQYSYEQYF.